This T cell receptor (beta chain) was obtained from a study of cytomegalovirus exposure and HLA in healthy donors. This clone has a handful of counts. The antigen remains unidentified. PCR was performed using 60 Vbeta and 13 Jbeta primers. Under the authors' procedure: Per a later analysis, the number of unique TCR beta chains was roughly 87 million, of which some 10 million were shared. TCRdb's table, derived via immunoSEQ multiplex PCR, lists solely in-frame clones and lacks some. V, J and clone size derive from that table, while D and trimming were established from the DNA sequence. The table lists 90,000 or so clones, around 70% of them singletons, with approximately 2.9% in the top ten. Donors in the study were healthy people who gave bone marrow. V was clipped by 4 bases and J by 2 bases, with 15 bases between them. Germline assignment: CDR1 LNHNV and CDR2 YYDKDF (reference sequence). This CDR3 has 15 amino acids.

Study-wide results and limits: Researchers reported from a later analysis that most CMV-associated TCR beta chains appeared HLA-restricted. There were some V segments, including TRBV6-2 and TRBV6-3, excluded as indistinguishable.

The sample was PBMCs. The TCR was taken from a man over 45 in good health and CMV-seronegative. The J gene is TRBJ2-7, the V gene TRBV15; D is possibly TRBD2 (5 bases). The CDR3 loop is CATSIGLAGAYEQYV. CDR3 coding DNA: TGTGCCACCAGCATCGGACTGGCTGGCGCCTACGAGCAGTACGTC.